This entry features one T cell receptor (beta chain) sequence. These data are taken from a study of blood T cell repertoires in COVID-19. The overall study: The analysed material was cDNA or gDNA that came from T cells, B-cell-depleted T cells, or PBMCs.

The table came from immunoSEQ multiplex PCR; TCRdb's copy has only in-frame clones and leaves some out. The sample shows a few hundred thousand clones, almost 90% of them seen only once. In germline, CDR1 is KGHSH, CDR2 LQKENI. The V and J ends lost 4 bases and 8 bases, in that order; junction bases with no gene match: 6. The CDR3 totals 13 residues. Sequencing was performed on PBMCs or T cells enriched from blood (not recorded which). This TCR derives from a woman in her forties or fifties with acute COVID-19. The V call is TRBV18, the J call TRBJ1-2; 8 bases line up with TRBD1. Here the CDR3 reads CASSRTGQEGYTF. Written as DNA, the CDR3 is TGTGCCAGCTCACGGACAGGGCAAGAAGGCTACACCTTC.